The 6 T cell receptor beta chains presented below share a single source sample, sequenced in a study of blood T cell repertoires in COVID-19. Data came from immunoSEQ multiplex PCR; TCRdb stores just in-frame clones and leaves some out. The sample holds a few hundred thousand clones, about 87% seen once. The sequencing sample was made of PBMCs or T cells enriched from blood (not recorded which). All receptors derive from a man aged 18 to 30 with acute COVID-19.

The J gene is TRBJ2-1, the V gene TRBV9; 9 positions match TRBD2. J was trimmed by 4 bases and V by 0 bases; bases with no gene match: 2. CDR1 SGDLS and CDR2 YYNGEE come from the germline V gene. This CDR3 is 15 amino acids long. The CDR3 sequence: CASSVAAGGYNEQFF. CDR3 in DNA: TGTGCCAGCAGCGTAGCTGCGGGAGGGTACAATGAGCAGTTCTTC.

This chain connects TRBV14 to TRBJ2-5; TRBD1 matches 7 bases. This CDR3 is 16 amino acids long. Germline-derived CDR1 and CDR2 are SGHDN and FVKESK. V lost 6 bases, J lost 2 bases, and 12 bases stayed unmatched. The CDR3 DNA is TGTGCCAGCAGTGATCAGGGACAGCTCTATCAAGAGACCCAGTACTTC. Translating it yields CASSDQGQLYQETQYF.

The chain combines TRBV19 with TRBJ2-1; 10 bases map to TRBD1. CDR1 LNHDA and CDR2 SQIVND come from the germline V gene (reference sequence). V was pared by 5 bases and J by 5 bases, with 6 bases of the junction left unmatched. The length of the CDR3 is 15 residues. The chain's CDR3 is CASSGRQGADNEQFF. The CDR3 DNA sequence: TGTGCCAGTAGTGGACGACAGGGGGCGGACAATGAGCAGTTCTTC. The full variable domain, with the rest looked up from reference TRBV19 and TRBJ2-1, is DGGITQSPKYLFRKEGQNVTLSCEQNLNHDAMYWYRQDPGQGLRLIYYSQIVNDFQKGDIAEGYSVSREKKESFPLTVTSAQKNPTAFYLCASSGRQGADNEQFFGPGTRLTVL.

The V and J genes are TRBV4-3 and TRBJ1-6; 11 nucleotides match TRBD1. CDR1 LGHNA and CDR2 YSLEER come from the germline V gene. The ends lost 1 base at V and 10 bases at J; junction bases unmatched: 12. The length of the CDR3 is 18 residues. CDR3 sequence (DNA): TGCGCCAGCAGCCAAGCGGGGCCCGGACAGGGGGCTTTATCACCCCTCCACTTT. Encoded protein: CASSQAGPGQGALSPLHF.

The chain uses TRBV13 and TRBJ1-1; the D is unclear. This CDR3 is built from 14 residues. CDR1 PRHDT and CDR2 FYEKMQ come from the germline V gene (reference sequence). V was trimmed by 4 bases and J by 1 base, leaving 10 bases between them. Here the CDR3 DNA reads TGTGCCAGCAGCTCAAGGAGGGCGAACACTGAAGCTTTCTTT. Its translation: CASSSRRANTEAFF.

V gene TRBV2 combines with J gene TRBJ1-1; D might be TRBD1 (6 bases). V was shortened by 3 bases and J by 6 bases, with 11 bases between the two germline ends. The germline CDR1 and CDR2 sequences are SNHLY and FYNNEI. CDR3 length: 13 residues. CDR3 sequence: CASSDLEGAEAFF. The CDR3 DNA sequence: TGTGCCAGCAGTGACCTTGAGGGGGCTGAAGCTTTCTTT.